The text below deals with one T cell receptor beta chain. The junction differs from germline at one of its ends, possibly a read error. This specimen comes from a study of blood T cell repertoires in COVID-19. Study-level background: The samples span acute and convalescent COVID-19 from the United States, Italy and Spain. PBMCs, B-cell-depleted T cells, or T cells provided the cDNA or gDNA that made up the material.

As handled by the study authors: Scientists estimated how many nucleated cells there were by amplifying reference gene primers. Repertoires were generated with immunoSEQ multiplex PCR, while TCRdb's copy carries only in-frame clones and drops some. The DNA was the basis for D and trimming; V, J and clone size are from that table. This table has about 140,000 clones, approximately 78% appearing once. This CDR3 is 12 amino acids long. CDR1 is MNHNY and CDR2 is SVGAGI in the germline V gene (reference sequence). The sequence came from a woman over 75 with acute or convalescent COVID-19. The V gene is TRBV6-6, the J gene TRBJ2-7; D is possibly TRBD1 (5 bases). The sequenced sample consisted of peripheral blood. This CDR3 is CASSPPQGEQHF. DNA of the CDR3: TGTGCCAGCAGCCCGCCCCAGGGCGAGCAGCACTTC.